These 31 T cell receptor beta chains share one sample of origin, sequenced in a study of blood T cell repertoires in COVID-19. Data came from immunoSEQ multiplex PCR; TCRdb stores just in-frame clones and leaves some out. The sample carries some 300,000 clones, 90% recorded once. The sample consisted of PBMCs or T cells enriched from blood (not recorded which). The source of these receptors is a woman aged 25 to 39 who had been exposed to COVID-19.

This rearrangement joins TRBV12-5 to TRBJ1-5; D unresolved. V lost 2 bases and J lost 3, with 11 bases in between. This CDR3 is built from 15 residues. Germline V gene lookup returns CDR1 LGHNT and CDR2 FRNRAP. CDR3 loop: CASGLSAGFNQPQHF. The CDR3 DNA reads TGTGCTAGTGGTTTGTCGGCAGGCTTCAATCAGCCCCAGCATTTT.

The table lists this clone with a few counts. The rearrangement joins TRBV2 to TRBJ1-2, with 7 bases aligning to TRBD1. Germline loops: CDR1 SNHLY, CDR2 FYNNEI. There are 14 residues in the CDR3. V was pared by 3 bases and J by 5 bases, with 6 bases of the junction left unmatched. The CDR3 region is CASSDAGGRYGYTF. The CDR3 DNA reads TGTGCCAGCAGTGACGCAGGGGGAAGGTATGGCTACACCTTC.

The chain links TRBV5-4 to TRBJ2-3, with TRBD1 matching over 11 bases. This CDR3 is built from 15 residues. With 1 base clipped from V and 6 bases from J, the junction kept 4 bases outside the gene matches. Germline loops: CDR1 SGHNT, CDR2 YYREEE (reference sequence). CDR3 residues: CASSLTGQGVDTQYF. CDR3 bases: TGTGCCAGCAGCTTGACGGGACAGGGGGTGGATACGCAGTATTTT.

V usage is TRBV19 and J usage is TRBJ1-3; tentative D call: TRBD1 (5 bases). Between the trimmed V and J ends, which lost 6 bases and 0 bases, there was a span of 9 bases. This CDR3 region has 14 residues. The germline V gene has CDR1 LNHDA and CDR2 SQIVND (reference sequence). CDR3 nucleotide sequence: TGTGCCAGTAGGCAGGGCTACTCTGGAAACACCATATATTTT. This gives the protein CASRQGYSGNTIYF. Complete variable domain (other parts from reference TRBV19 and TRBJ1-3): DGGITQSPKYLFRKEGQNVTLSCEQNLNHDAMYWYRQDPGQGLRLIYYSQIVNDFQKGDIAEGYSVSREKKESFPLTVTSAQKNPTAFYLCASRQGYSGNTIYFGEGSWLTVV.

This chain links TRBV6-1 with TRBJ1-4; no firm D call. This CDR3 comprises 10 residues. Trimming took 2 bases from V and 13 from J, leaving 5 bases between them. Germline V CDR1 and CDR2: MNHNS, SASEGT. Here the CDR3 DNA reads TGTGCCAGCAGTGAATTGGCACTGTTTTTT. Its protein product is CASSELALFF.

This sequence joins TRBV11-3 and TRBJ1-2; 8 nucleotides line up with TRBD1. V dropped 5 bases and J dropped 3; count of bases not matched to a gene: 5. The length of the CDR3 is 14 residues. The germline V gene encodes CDR1 SGHNT and CDR2 YENEEA. The CDR3 region is CASSHPGQDYGYTF. Written as DNA, the CDR3 is TGTGCCAGCAGCCATCCGGGACAGGACTATGGCTACACCTTC.

The rearrangement links TRBV5-6 to TRBJ1-1, with 9 bases aligning to TRBD1. The V gene's germline CDR1 is SGHDT and CDR2 YYEEEE. V shed 4 bases, J shed 5 bases, and the junction held 3 bases outside the gene matches. The CDR3 has 13 amino acids. This CDR3 reads CASSQGTGTEAFF. The CDR3 coding sequence is TGTGCCAGCAGCCAGGGGACAGGGACTGAAGCTTTCTTT.

The chain carries TRBV6-5 and TRBJ1-1; TRBD1 is a possible D gene (6 bases). The length of the CDR3 is 14 residues. Deletions cut 6 bases from V and 0 bases from J, with 11 bases between. Germline CDR1 reads MNHEY; CDR2 reads SVGAGI. CDR3 in amino acids: CASRLGQMNTEAFF. The DNA of the CDR3 is TGTGCCAGCAGACTAGGACAGATGAACACTGAAGCTTTCTTT.

This rearrangement joins TRBV7-3 to TRBJ2-6, with 8 bases that match TRBD2. Germline V CDR1 and CDR2: SGHTA, FQGTGA. V lost 5 bases, J lost 5 bases, and 8 bases stayed unmatched. This CDR3 is 16 amino acids long. CDR3 in amino acids: CASSPGGGRRANVLTF. CDR3 DNA: TGTGCCAGCAGCCCCGGGGGGGGTAGGCGGGCCAACGTCCTGACTTTC.

V usage is TRBV7-9 and J usage is TRBJ1-5, with TRBD1 identical over 7 bases. Trimming removed 1 base from V and 1 base from J; junction bases left unmatched: 4. The germline V gene has CDR1 SEHNR and CDR2 FQNEAQ (reference sequence). The CDR3 runs 16 residues. This chain's CDR3 is CASSLGAGGSNQPQHF. CDR3 bases: TGTGCCAGCAGCTTAGGGGCAGGGGGGAGCAATCAGCCCCAGCATTTT.

V is TRBV7-8 and J is TRBJ1-6, with TRBD1 matching over 7 bases. Germline-derived CDR1 and CDR2 are SGHVS and FQNEAQ. V gave up 5 bases and J gave up 0 bases; unmatched junction bases: 10. The CDR3 is 18 amino acids. The chain's CDR3 is CASSPPGQLSSYNSPLHF. CDR3 sequence (DNA): TGTGCCAGCAGCCCACCGGGACAGCTTAGCTCCTATAATTCACCCCTCCACTTT.

Worth noting for this clone: The same CDR3 is also encoded by other DNA sequences in this sample. This chain uses TRBV5-4 with TRBJ1-4; no definite D call. The germline V gene has CDR1 SGHNT and CDR2 YYREEE (reference sequence). V lost 2 bases and J 8 bases, leaving 10 bases between the germline ends. CDR3 size: 13 residues. As DNA, the CDR3 is TGTGCCAGCAGCTTAGCGGGAGGGGAAAAACTGTTTTTT. This translates into CASSLAGGEKLFF.

The V gene is TRBV10-3, the J gene TRBJ1-4; D is ambiguous. This CDR3 region has 15 residues. Germline assignment: CDR1 ENHRY and CDR2 SYGVKD. Trimming removed 4 bases from V and 8 bases from J, with 17 bases in between. This CDR3 reads CAISGSGSLGEKLFF. CDR3 DNA: TGTGCCATCAGTGGGTCGGGGAGTTTAGGGGAAAAACTGTTTTTT.

J is TRBJ2-3 and V is TRBV6-5; 9 nucleotides agree with TRBD2. Germline loops: CDR1 MNHEY, CDR2 SVGAGI. V was clipped by 4 bases and J by 4 bases; unmatched bases: 3. The CDR3 totals 14 residues. CDR3 coding DNA: TGTGCCAGCAGTTCTCGGACTAGCGCAGATACGCAGTATTTT. It yields the protein CASSSRTSADTQYF.

The chain employs TRBV29-1 and TRBJ1-2; weak D call: TRBD1 (5 bases). Germline V lookup: CDR1 SQVTM, CDR2 ANQGSEA. Trimming cost V 8 bases and J 3 bases, with 13 bases left between them. This CDR3 has 12 amino acids. The CDR3 DNA is TGCAGCTCGGGAGGAGGGGACTATGGCTACACCTTC. Residues: CSSGGGDYGYTF. The full variable domain, its missing parts supplied by reference TRBV29-1 and TRBJ1-2, is SAVISQKPSRDICQRGTSLTIQCQVDSQVTMMFWYRQQPGQSLTLIATANQGSEATYESGFVIDKFPISRPNLTFSTLTVSNMSPEDSSIYLCSSGGGDYGYTFGSGTRLTVV.

This clone has just one count. The chain employs TRBV9 and TRBJ1-6, with D unresolved. Germline loops: CDR1 SGDLS, CDR2 YYNGEE. The CDR3 runs to 14 residues. Trimming stripped 3 bases from V and 6 bases from J, with 10 bases between. The CDR3 region is CASSGPGSNSPLHF. In DNA form, the CDR3 reads TGTGCCAGCAGCGGACCGGGGTCTAATTCACCCCTCCACTTT.

The chain employs TRBV13 and TRBJ1-4; perhaps TRBD1 as D (6 bases). V was shortened by 4 bases and J by 1 base, with 13 bases between the two germline ends. This CDR3 is built from 16 residues. The germline gives CDR1 PRHDT, CDR2 FYEKMQ (reference sequence). The chain's CDR3 is CASSSGTPGTNEKLFF. The CDR3, as DNA: TGTGCCAGCAGCTCAGGGACACCTGGAACTAATGAAAAACTGTTTTTT.

The chain links TRBV29-1 to TRBJ2-7; D not certain. V dropped 7 bases and J dropped 6 bases, with 13 bases sitting between them. The CDR3 has 11 residues. Germline CDR1 reads SQVTM; CDR2 reads ANQGSEA. The CDR3: CSAVAVREQYF. The DNA of the CDR3 is TGCAGCGCGGTGGCAGTTCGCGAGCAGTACTTC.

This chain joins TRBV19 and TRBJ2-4; no clear D. V shed 5 bases and J shed 0 bases, with 8 bases lying between them. Germline V CDR1 and CDR2: LNHDA, SQIVND (reference sequence). CDR3 length: 14 amino acids. CDR3: CASSPGRAKNIQYF. The CDR3 bases are TGTGCCAGTAGTCCAGGTAGAGCCAAAAACATTCAGTACTTC. Full variable domain (remainder filled in from reference TRBV19 and TRBJ2-4): DGGITQSPKYLFRKEGQNVTLSCEQNLNHDAMYWYRQDPGQGLRLIYYSQIVNDFQKGDIAEGYSVSREKKESFPLTVTSAQKNPTAFYLCASSPGRAKNIQYFGAGTRLSVL.

V gene TRBV29-1 combines with J gene TRBJ1-2; D gene unclear. V lost 7 bases and J 3 bases, leaving 12 bases between the germline ends. The germline V gene encodes CDR1 SQVTM and CDR2 ANQGSEA. The CDR3 consists of 12 residues. The CDR3 protein is CSAKRRDYGYTF. CDR3 nucleotides: TGCAGCGCCAAAAGGAGGGACTATGGCTACACCTTC.

V and J are TRBV6-1 and TRBJ1-1; tentative D call: TRBD1 (6 bases). This CDR3 comprises 14 residues. Trimming cost V 3 bases and J 4 bases, with 12 bases left between them. Germline V gene lookup returns CDR1 MNHNS and CDR2 SASEGT. The CDR3 is CASSDGGLGTEAFF. DNA for the CDR3: TGTGCCAGCAGTGACGGGGGGCTTGGCACTGAAGCTTTCTTT.

This chain uses TRBV5-1 with TRBJ1-3; D is ambiguous. From germline, CDR1 is SGHRS and CDR2 YFSETQ. The CDR3 has 15 amino acids. Trimming pared 6 bases from V and 0 bases from J, leaving 13 bases between. CDR3 coding DNA: TGCGCCAGCAAACTTTTCGCGGGCTCTGGAAACACCATATATTTT. This sequence encodes CASKLFAGSGNTIYF.

In its sample, this clone was seen once. This chain uses TRBV27 with TRBJ1-2; 7 positions agree with TRBD1. The CDR3 is 13 residues long. With 8 bases clipped from V and 4 bases from J, the junction kept 7 bases outside the gene matches. Germline CDR1 is MNHEY and CDR2 is SMNVEV (reference sequence). The CDR3 sequence is CASAPTGAYGYTF. The CDR3 DNA sequence: TGTGCCAGCGCCCCTACAGGGGCCTATGGCTACACCTTC.

This chain links TRBV7-8 with TRBJ1-2; D unresolved. The germline gives CDR1 SGHVS, CDR2 FQNEAQ. The CDR3 contains 13 residues. Trimming removed 5 bases at V and 6 bases at J, with 13 bases between. DNA for the CDR3: TGTGCCAGCAGCCGGCTTAGGGAGAATGGCTACACCTTC. This codes for CASSRLRENGYTF.

The chain employs TRBV4-1 and TRBJ2-7, with D unclear. Per germline, CDR1 MGHRA and CDR2 YSYEKL. CDR3 length equals 13 residues. V lost 2 bases and J 1 base, leaving 6 bases between the germline ends. In DNA form, the CDR3 reads TGCGCCAGCAGCCAAACAGAGTCCTACGAGCAGTACTTC. Protein sequence: CASSQTESYEQYF.

The V gene is TRBV2, the J gene TRBJ1-1; TRBD1 matches 9 bases. There are 20 residues in the CDR3. Germline assignment: CDR1 SNHLY and CDR2 FYNNEI. Germline trimming cut 5 bases from V and 5 bases from J; bases unmatched to any gene: 24. The CDR3 DNA sequence: TGTGCCAGCAGTCGTACAAGGTTAGGGACAGGGAGGGGAATGGGGACTGAAGCTTTCTTT. It translates to CASSRTRLGTGRGMGTEAFF. The full variable domain, completed using reference TRBV2 and TRBJ1-1, is EPEVTQTPSHQVTQMGQEVILRCVPISNHLYFYWYRQILGQKVEFLVSFYNNEISEKSEIFDDQFSVERPDGSNFTLKIRSTKLEDSAMYFCASSRTRLGTGRGMGTEAFFGQGTRLTVV.

The V and J genes are TRBV6-5 and TRBJ1-1, with 9 nucleotides matching TRBD1. CDR1 is MNHEY, CDR2 SVGAGI, per germline. The J segment lost 4 bases and the V segment lost 10 bases, leaving 7 bases of the junction unmatched. There are 13 residues in the CDR3. The CDR3 nucleotides read TGTGCCACTTCCAGACAGGGGGTCACTGAAGCTTTCTTT. It yields the protein CATSRQGVTEAFF.

This chain joins TRBV27 and TRBJ2-3, with 8 bases aligning to TRBD1. Per germline, CDR1 MNHEY and CDR2 SMNVEV (reference sequence). The CDR3 runs to 16 residues. J gave up 11 bases and V 3 bases, and 16 bases lay outside the gene matches. Written as DNA, the CDR3 is TGTGCCAGCAGTTTCTACCGGGACAGGTCAATAATGCGGCAGTATTTT. Protein product: CASSFYRDRSIMRQYF.

The chain links TRBV5-6 to TRBJ1-2; a weak D match, TRBD1 (5 bases). Per germline, CDR1 SGHDT and CDR2 YYEEEE. This CDR3 comprises 16 residues. V lost 5 bases and J 5 bases, leaving 22 bases between the germline ends. CDR3: CASSPALKGLRYGYTF. CDR3 bases: TGTGCCAGCAGTCCCGCTCTGAAGGGGCTAAGATATGGCTACACCTTC.

V usage is TRBV7-9 and J usage is TRBJ1-2; the D gene is possibly TRBD1 (5 bases). V dropped 5 bases and J dropped 8 bases, with 15 bases sitting between them. The CDR3 contains 13 residues. The germline gives CDR1 SEHNR, CDR2 FQNEAQ (reference sequence). The CDR3, as DNA: TGTGCCAGCAGCCCAAACAGTGGGGGGGGCTACACCTTC. It codes for CASSPNSGGGYTF.

This chain connects TRBV18 to TRBJ2-5, with 8 positions matching TRBD2. CDR3 size: 16 residues. Germline loops: CDR1 KGHSH, CDR2 LQKENI. Trimming cost V 2 bases and J 5 bases; bases outside gene matches: 10. For the CDR3, the DNA is TGTGCCAGCTCACCAATTAGAACGGGGGGGCCGGAGACCCAGTACTTC. Amino acids: CASSPIRTGGPETQYF.